This T cell receptor (beta chain) is from a study of T cell responses to AZD1222 COVID-19 vaccine (dated by TCRdb to the early 2020s). Some background on the complete study: A total of 233 trial participants underwent TCR sequencing, of whom 207 received two doses of AZD1222 and about 25 received two doses of the MenACWY control vaccine. Trial participants were enrolled by age into 18-55, 56-69 and 70-plus year subgroups, with roughly 160, 29 and 62 TCR-sequenced participants respectively.

General findings and caveats noted by the study authors: Participants were mostly white British and included more females than males, and it was suggested by the authors that clonal diversity may have been underestimated. Conclusions about previously exposed vaccinees are limited, since just five or six AZD1222 recipients were seropositive for SARS-CoV-2 at baseline. Because no day 14 peak-response samples were available, the repertoires could be characterized only after the peak T cell response. Nearly half of unique spike-specific TCRs reportedly recognized epitopes outside regions mutated in the B.1.351 and B.1.1.7 variants. The whole spike protein was spanned by vaccine-associated CD4 TCRs, and dominant responses were seen in regions 160-218 and 743-854. A significant rise in spike-specific TCR breadth and depth was observed after two AZD1222 doses relative to day 0 and relative to MenACWY recipients. In the small 56-69-year group, the increase in depth fell short of significance, most likely because of low power.

The time point label here, explained by the study, means: about 28 days (+/-7) after the second vaccine dose. The treatment or condition label, read with the paper, signifies: meningococcal conjugate vaccine given as trial control. Samples from vaccinated people were obtained from the UK trials COV001 and COV002, which included a single-blind randomized controlled phase 2/3 trial of AZD1222 (ChAdOx1 nCoV-19) in healthy adults. For TCRbeta chain sequencing, PBMC samples from trial participants were taken at day 0 and at day 28 after the second dose. From the cysteine through the phenylalanine, the CDR3 covers 19 amino acids. The only DNA kept is the CDR3, 57 bases in frame from the first base. The germline V gene sets CDR1 to SGHRS and CDR2 to YFSETQ. V ends up 4 bases short and J 2 bases short, with an unmatched junction base count of 18. Details on this clone: Which antigen it targets is not known. No clone much larger than this one lies a single base away; base qualities are absent.

The CDR3 regions of human TCRbeta chains were analyzed by immunosequencing. The published analysis was carried out like this. TCRs in the repertoires were compared against a reference library of SARS-CoV-2-specific TCRs that had been generated with the MIRA antigen-specificity platform. Breadth was defined as the fraction of unique TCRs that were SARS-CoV-2-associated, and depth was defined as the fraction of total T cells that were SARS-CoV-2-associated. Using the MIRA data, each spike-specific TCR was assigned both to the spike region to which the TCR was reactive and to a CD4 or CD8 class. Log10-transformed breadth and depth values were compared by one-way ANOVA with Sidak's multiple comparisons tests. TCRdb carries this immuneACCESS record with in-frame sequences only. Its versions omit some clonotypes, under half of them owing to an unresolved V gene in the studies checked, with the rest unexplained. Clone size and V and J calls were adopted from that table, with D and trimming inferred from the DNA. The sample contains approximately 210,000 clones, 90% to 95% of them found a single time. The ten largest clones represent around 1.8% of the sample.

The sequences come from peripheral blood, collected 28 days after the second dose of the MenACWY control vaccine. The source of this sequence is an adult who received the MenACWY meningococcal vaccine as a control. In this chain, TRBV5-1 is recombined with TRBJ2-7; 10 nucleotides in the junction match TRBD2. Here is the DNA: TGCGCCAGCAGCCTGAGGGGTCTAGCGGGAGTTGAGAGGACCTACGAGCAGTACTTC. Its translation is CASSLRGLAGVERTYEQYF.